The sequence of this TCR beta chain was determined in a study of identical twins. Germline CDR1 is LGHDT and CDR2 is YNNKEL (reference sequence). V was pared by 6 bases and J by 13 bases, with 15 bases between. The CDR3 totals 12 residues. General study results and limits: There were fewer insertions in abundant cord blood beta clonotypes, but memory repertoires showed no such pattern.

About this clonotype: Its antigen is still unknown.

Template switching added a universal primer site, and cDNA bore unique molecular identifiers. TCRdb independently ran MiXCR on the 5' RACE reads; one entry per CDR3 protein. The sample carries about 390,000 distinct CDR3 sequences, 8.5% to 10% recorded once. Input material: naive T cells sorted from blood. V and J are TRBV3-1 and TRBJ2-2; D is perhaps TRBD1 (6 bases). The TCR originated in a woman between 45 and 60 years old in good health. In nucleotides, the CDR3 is TGTGCCAGCAGTAACGGACAGACTGGGCTGTTTTTT. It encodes CASSNGQTGLFF.